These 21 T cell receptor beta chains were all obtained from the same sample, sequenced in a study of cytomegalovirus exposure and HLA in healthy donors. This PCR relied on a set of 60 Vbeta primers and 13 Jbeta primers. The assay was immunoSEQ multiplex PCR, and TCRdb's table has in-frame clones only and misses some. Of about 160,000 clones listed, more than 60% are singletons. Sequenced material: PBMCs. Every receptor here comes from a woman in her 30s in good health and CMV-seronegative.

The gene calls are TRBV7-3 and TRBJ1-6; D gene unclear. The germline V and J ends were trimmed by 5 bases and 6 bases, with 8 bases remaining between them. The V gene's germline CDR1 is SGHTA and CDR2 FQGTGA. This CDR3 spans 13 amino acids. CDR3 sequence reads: CASSRSPNSPLHF. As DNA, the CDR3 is TGTGCCAGCAGCCGGTCACCTAATTCACCCCTCCACTTT.

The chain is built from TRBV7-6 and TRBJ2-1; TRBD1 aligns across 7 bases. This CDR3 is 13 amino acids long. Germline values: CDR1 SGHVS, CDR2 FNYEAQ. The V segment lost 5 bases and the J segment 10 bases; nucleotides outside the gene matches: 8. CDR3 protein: CASSNPPGQEQFF. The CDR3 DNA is TGTGCCAGCAGCAATCCTCCGGGACAGGAGCAGTTCTTC. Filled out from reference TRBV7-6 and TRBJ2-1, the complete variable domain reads GAGVSQSPRYKVTKRGQDVALRCDPISGHVSLYWYRQALGQGPEFLTYFNYEAQQDKSGLPNDRFSAERPEGSISTLTIQRTEQRDSAMYRCASSNPPGQEQFFGPGTRLTVL.

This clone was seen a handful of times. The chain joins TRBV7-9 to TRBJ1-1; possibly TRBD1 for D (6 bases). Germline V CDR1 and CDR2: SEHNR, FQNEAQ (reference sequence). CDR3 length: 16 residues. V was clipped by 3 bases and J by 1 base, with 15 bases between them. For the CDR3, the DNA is TGTGCCAGCAGCTTTGGGGGCCCGGCCCCGAACACTGAAGCTTTCTTT. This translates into CASSFGGPAPNTEAFF.

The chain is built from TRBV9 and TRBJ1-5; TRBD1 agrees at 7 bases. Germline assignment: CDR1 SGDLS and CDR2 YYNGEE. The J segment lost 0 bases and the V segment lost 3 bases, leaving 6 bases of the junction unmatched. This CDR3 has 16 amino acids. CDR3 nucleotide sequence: TGTGCCAGCAGCGGGAACAGGGGATGTAGCAATCAGCCCCAGCATTTT. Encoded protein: CASSGNRGCSNQPQHF.

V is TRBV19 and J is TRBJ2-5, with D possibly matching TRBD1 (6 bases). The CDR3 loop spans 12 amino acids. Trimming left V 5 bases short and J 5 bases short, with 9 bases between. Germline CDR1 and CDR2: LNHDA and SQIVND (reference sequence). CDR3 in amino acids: CASSYRDETQYF. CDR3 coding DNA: TGTGCCAGTAGTTACAGGGACGAGACCCAGTACTTC.

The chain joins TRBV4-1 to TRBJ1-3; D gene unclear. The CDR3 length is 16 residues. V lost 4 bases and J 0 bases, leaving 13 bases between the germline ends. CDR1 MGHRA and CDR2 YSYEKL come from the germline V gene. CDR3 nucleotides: TGCGCCAGCAGCCCCGCTGGGAGAAGCTCTGGAAACACCATATATTTT. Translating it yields CASSPAGRSSGNTIYF.

CDR3 in amino acids: CASNEVRVAGANVLTF. The CDR3 DNA is TGTGCCAGCAACGAGGTCAGGGTTGCGGGGGCCAACGTCCTGACTTTC. V and J are TRBV4-2 and TRBJ2-6; weak D call: TRBD1 (5 bases). The CDR3 totals 16 residues. V was shortened by 7 bases and J by 4 bases, with 17 bases between the two germline ends. Germline loops: CDR1 LGHNA, CDR2 YNFKEQ.

CDR3 bases: TGTGCCAGCAGCTTGGCCAGAGGCAGGGGGGACGAGCAGTACTTC. This translates into CASSLARGRGDEQYF. This chain connects TRBV5-4 to TRBJ2-7; tentatively, D is TRBD1 (7 bases). There are 15 residues in the CDR3. Germline values: CDR1 SGHNT, CDR2 YYREEE (reference sequence). V was trimmed by 0 bases and J by 5 bases, leaving 15 bases between them.

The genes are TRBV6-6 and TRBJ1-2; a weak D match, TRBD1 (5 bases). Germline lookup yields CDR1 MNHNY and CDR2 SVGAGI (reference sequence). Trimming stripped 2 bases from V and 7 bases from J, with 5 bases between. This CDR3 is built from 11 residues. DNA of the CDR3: TGTGCCAGCAGTTACAGGGGTGGCTACACCTTC. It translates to CASSYRGGYTF.

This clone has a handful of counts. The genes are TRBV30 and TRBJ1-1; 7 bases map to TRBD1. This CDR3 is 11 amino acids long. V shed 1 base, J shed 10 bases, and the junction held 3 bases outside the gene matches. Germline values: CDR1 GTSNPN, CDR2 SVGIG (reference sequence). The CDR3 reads CAWSDRQGAFF. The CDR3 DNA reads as TGTGCCTGGAGTGATAGACAGGGAGCTTTCTTT.

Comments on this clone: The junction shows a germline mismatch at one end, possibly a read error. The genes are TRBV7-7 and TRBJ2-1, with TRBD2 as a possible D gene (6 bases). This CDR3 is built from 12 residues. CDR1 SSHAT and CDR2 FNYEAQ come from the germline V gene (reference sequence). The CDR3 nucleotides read TGTGCTAGCAGCCCGGGGACTCGGGAGCAGTTCTTC. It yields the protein CASSPGTREQFF.

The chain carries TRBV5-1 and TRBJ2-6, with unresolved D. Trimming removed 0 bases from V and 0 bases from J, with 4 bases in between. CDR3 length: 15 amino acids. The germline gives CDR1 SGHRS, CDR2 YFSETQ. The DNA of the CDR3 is TGCGCCAGCAGCTTGGACAGCTCTGGGGCCAACGTCCTGACTTTC. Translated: CASSLDSSGANVLTF.

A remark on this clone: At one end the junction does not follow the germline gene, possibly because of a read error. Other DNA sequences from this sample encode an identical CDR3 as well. The CDR3 region is CAMAGTAYEQYF. The CDR3 nucleotides read TGTGCCATGGCAGGGACAGCCTATGAGCAGTACTTC. The genes are TRBV10-3 and TRBJ2-7; TRBD1 matches at 7 bases. The germline V gene encodes CDR1 ENHRY and CDR2 SYGVKD. The CDR3 sequence is 12 residues long.

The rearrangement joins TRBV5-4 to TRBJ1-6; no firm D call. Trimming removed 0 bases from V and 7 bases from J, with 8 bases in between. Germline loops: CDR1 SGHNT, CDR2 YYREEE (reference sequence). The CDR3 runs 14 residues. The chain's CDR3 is CASSLEPGNSPLHF. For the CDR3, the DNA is TGTGCCAGCAGCTTGGAACCCGGGAATTCACCCCTCCACTTT.

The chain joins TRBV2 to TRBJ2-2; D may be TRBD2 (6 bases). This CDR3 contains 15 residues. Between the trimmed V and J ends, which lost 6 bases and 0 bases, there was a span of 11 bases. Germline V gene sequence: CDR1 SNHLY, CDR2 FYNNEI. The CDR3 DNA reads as TGTGCCAGCAGCTCCGGGACTGCGAACACCGGGGAGCTGTTTTTT. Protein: CASSSGTANTGELFF.

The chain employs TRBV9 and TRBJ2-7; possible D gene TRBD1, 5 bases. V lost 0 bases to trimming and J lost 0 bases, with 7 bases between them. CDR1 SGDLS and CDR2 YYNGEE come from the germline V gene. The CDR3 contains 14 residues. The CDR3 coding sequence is TGTGCCAGCAGCGTAGGACAGAGCTCCTACGAGCAGTACTTC. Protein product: CASSVGQSSYEQYF. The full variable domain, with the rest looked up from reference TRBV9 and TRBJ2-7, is DSGVTQTPKHLITATGQRVTLRCSPRSGDLSVYWYQQSLDQGLQFLIQYYNGEERAKGNILERFSAQQFPDLHSELNLSSLELGDSALYFCASSVGQSSYEQYFGPGTRLTVT.

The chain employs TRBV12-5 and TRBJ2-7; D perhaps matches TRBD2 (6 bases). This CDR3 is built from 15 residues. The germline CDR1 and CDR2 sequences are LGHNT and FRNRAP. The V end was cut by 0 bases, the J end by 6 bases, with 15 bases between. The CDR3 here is CASGLVRGTDREQYF. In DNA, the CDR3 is TGTGCTAGTGGTTTGGTGCGGGGCACGGACCGCGAGCAGTACTTC.

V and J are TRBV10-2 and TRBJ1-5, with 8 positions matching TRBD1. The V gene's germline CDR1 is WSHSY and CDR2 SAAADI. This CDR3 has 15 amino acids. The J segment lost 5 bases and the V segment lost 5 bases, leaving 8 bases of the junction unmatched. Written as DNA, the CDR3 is TGCGCCAGCAGTACGGACAGGGAAGGGGATCAGCCCCAGCATTTT. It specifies CASSTDREGDQPQHF.

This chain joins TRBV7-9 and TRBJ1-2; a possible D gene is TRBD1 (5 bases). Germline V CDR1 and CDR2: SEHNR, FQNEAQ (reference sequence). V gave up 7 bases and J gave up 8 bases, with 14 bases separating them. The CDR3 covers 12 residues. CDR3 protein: CASIRGNHGYTF. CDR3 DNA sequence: TGTGCCAGCATAAGGGGAAATCACGGCTACACCTTC.

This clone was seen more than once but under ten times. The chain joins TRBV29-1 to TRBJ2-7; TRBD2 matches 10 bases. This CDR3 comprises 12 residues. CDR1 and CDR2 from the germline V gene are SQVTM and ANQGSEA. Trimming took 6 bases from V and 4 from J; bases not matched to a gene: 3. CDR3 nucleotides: TGCAGCGTACGGACTAGCGGTTACGAGCAGTACTTC. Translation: CSVRTSGYEQYF.

The CDR3 spells CASSWGRETDTQYF. The CDR3 DNA reads as TGTGCCAGCAGCTGGGGCCGCGAGACAGATACGCAGTATTTT. The chain recombines TRBV7-3 with TRBJ2-3, with D perhaps TRBD1 (5 bases). The V end was cut by 4 bases, the J end by 3 bases, with 11 bases between. CDR1 is SGHTA and CDR2 is FQGTGA in the germline V gene. The CDR3 is 14 residues long.